The 9 T cell receptor beta chains listed next were all sequenced from one sample in a study of blood T cell repertoires in COVID-19. Data came from immunoSEQ multiplex PCR; TCRdb stores just in-frame clones and leaves some out. The sample has around 300,000 clones; around 87% are singletons. Sequencing was done on a sample of peripheral blood. The receptor source for this set is a man between 50 and 59 years old with active or convalescent COVID-19.

The rearrangement uses TRBV6-1 and TRBJ2-7; D is unclear. Looked up from germline, CDR1 is MNHNS and CDR2 is SASEGT. The V end lost 3 bases, the J end lost 3 bases, and 12 bases lay between the germline ends. CDR3 length: 14 residues. The CDR3 DNA is TGTGCCAGCAGTGATTGGGCTTCGAGCTACGAGCAGTACTTC. It is translated as CASSDWASSYEQYF.

The chain links TRBV2 to TRBJ2-3, with 11 bases fitting TRBD2. With V trimmed by 4 bases and J by 5 bases, 5 bases remained unmatched. CDR3 length: 15 residues. Germline values: CDR1 SNHLY, CDR2 FYNNEI. In DNA form, the CDR3 reads TGTGCCAGCAGTGCGACTAGCGGGATGGGAGATACGCAGTATTTT. It yields the protein CASSATSGMGDTQYF.

CDR3 DNA sequence: TGTGCCAGCATCCTGGGGGGGCCTAGCACAGATACGCAGTATTTT. Protein: CASILGGPSTDTQYF. The gene calls are TRBV7-9 and TRBJ2-3; TRBD2 might be the D (7 bases). Germline V gene lookup returns CDR1 SEHNR and CDR2 FQNEAQ (reference sequence). V shed 7 bases and J shed 0 bases, with 14 bases lying between them. This CDR3 spans 15 amino acids.

The CDR3 DNA is TGTGCCAGTAGTTGGCCCCGGGACAGCTCTGGAAACACCATATATTTT. Translating gives CASSWPRDSSGNTIYF. This sequence joins TRBV19 and TRBJ1-3; 7 bases are shared with TRBD1. This CDR3 is 16 amino acids long. Germline trimming cut 5 bases from V and 0 bases from J; bases unmatched to any gene: 7. Germline V gives CDR1 LNHDA, CDR2 SQIVND (reference sequence).

Comments on this clone: The sample holds other DNA sequences that translate to the same CDR3. The chain is built from TRBV18 and TRBJ1-1; maybe TRBD1 (5 bases). Trimming removed 6 bases from V and 0 bases from J, with 8 bases in between. The CDR3 has 13 amino acids. Germline lookup yields CDR1 KGHSH and CDR2 LQKENI. The CDR3 loop reads CASSPGLNTEAFF. The CDR3 nucleotides are TGTGCCAGCTCCCCAGGGCTGAACACTGAAGCTTTCTTT.

V usage is TRBV18 and J usage is TRBJ2-7; TRBD1 agrees at 9 bases. The junction had 7 bases not matched to a gene; V was cut back by 6 bases and J by 1 base. The CDR3 loop spans 15 amino acids. Germline assignment: CDR1 KGHSH and CDR2 LQKENI. CDR3 residues: CASSAGTGLSYEQYF. The CDR3 region has the DNA TGTGCCAGCTCGGCCGGGACAGGGCTTTCCTACGAGCAGTACTTC.

The CDR3 is CATSVGSGAYNEQFF. The CDR3 DNA reads as TGTGCCACCAGTGTGGGTAGCGGGGCGTACAATGAGCAGTTCTTC. The chain carries TRBV24-1 and TRBJ2-1; 8 bases match TRBD2. Trimming took 5 bases from V and 4 from J; bases not matched to a gene: 6. Germline V gene sequence: CDR1 KGHDR, CDR2 SFDVKD. This CDR3 has 15 residues.

DNA for the CDR3: TGTGCCAGCAGTTACTCGCCGGGTGGTGAAGCTTTCTTT. This translates into CASSYSPGGEAFF. The J gene is TRBJ1-1, the V gene TRBV6-5; D is unclear. This CDR3 region has 13 residues. V was trimmed by 0 bases and J by 7 bases, leaving 9 bases between them. Germline loops: CDR1 MNHEY, CDR2 SVGAGI.

On this clone itself: Other DNA variants within this sample encode the same CDR3. The chain employs TRBV13 and TRBJ1-2; 8 positions match TRBD1. J was trimmed by 0 bases and V by 3 bases; bases with no gene match: 0. The CDR3 totals 14 residues. Germline V gene lookup returns CDR1 PRHDT and CDR2 FYEKMQ (reference sequence). CDR3 nucleotide sequence: TGTGCCAGCAGCTTGGGACAGGCTAACTATGGCTACACCTTC. Amino acid sequence: CASSLGQANYGYTF.